This T cell receptor (beta chain) was identified during a study of blood T cell repertoires in COVID-19. Study-level information: Acute and convalescent COVID-19 specimens originated in the United States, Italy and Spain.

Source study methods: Reference gene primer amplification yielded estimated nucleated cell counts. Method: immunoSEQ multiplex PCR; TCRdb's copy keeps in-frame clones and lacks some. The DNA was the basis for D and trimming; V, J and clone size are from that table. The repertoire consists of about 260,000 clones, with around 90% occurring once and the leading ten covering roughly 2.4%. Unmatched junction bases numbered 6, after V lost 4 bases and J lost 6 bases. This CDR3 has 15 amino acids. From germline, CDR1 is SGHVS and CDR2 FQNEAQ. The gene calls are TRBV7-8 and TRBJ2-1, with TRBD2 matching 10 bases. Material for sequencing was peripheral blood. The sequence was collected from a woman aged 45-65 years who had recovered from COVID-19. CDR3 residues: CASSSLAGVGNEQFF. The CDR3 DNA reads TGTGCCAGCAGCTCGCTAGCGGGAGTGGGCAATGAGCAGTTCTTC.